The clone carrying this T cell receptor (beta chain) was seen a handful of times. Its antigen is currently unknown. TCR beta CDR3 regions were amplified from RNA transcripts. Initially, a first-round RT-PCR of the TCR CDR3 employed the HTBI primer set. TCRdb ran MiXCR on the multiplex PCR reads and lists one entry per CDR3 protein. The repertoire has fewer than 700,000 distinct CDR3 sequences, roughly 17% of them found once; the top ten carry 3.5% to 4%. This entry is derived from a study of T cells in Graves' hyperthyroidism and ophthalmopathy. Study-level background: Peripheral blood samples were taken at initial diagnosis, prior to any treatment. General study findings and limits: Blood samples included most of the expanded thyroid clonotypes exceeding 0.001. In simple terms, a model built on 13 V-J features told ophthalmopathy apart from stable hyperthyroidism.

Germline values: CDR1 PRHDT, CDR2 FYEKMQ (reference sequence). This CDR3 spans 17 amino acids. V shed 7 bases and J 0 bases; nucleotides not matched to a gene: 8. Patients aged 18 to 65 had newly diagnosed hyperthyroidism of under 2 months' duration. The source is a woman in her twenties or thirties with Graves' hyperthyroidism. The chain combines TRBV13 with TRBJ2-6; 8 bases are a match to TRBD2. The sequenced sample was blood. The CDR3 reads CASTRLAFSSGANVLTF. CDR3 DNA sequence: TGTGCCAGCACCCGACTAGCGTTTAGCTCTGGGGCCAACGTCCTGACTTTC.